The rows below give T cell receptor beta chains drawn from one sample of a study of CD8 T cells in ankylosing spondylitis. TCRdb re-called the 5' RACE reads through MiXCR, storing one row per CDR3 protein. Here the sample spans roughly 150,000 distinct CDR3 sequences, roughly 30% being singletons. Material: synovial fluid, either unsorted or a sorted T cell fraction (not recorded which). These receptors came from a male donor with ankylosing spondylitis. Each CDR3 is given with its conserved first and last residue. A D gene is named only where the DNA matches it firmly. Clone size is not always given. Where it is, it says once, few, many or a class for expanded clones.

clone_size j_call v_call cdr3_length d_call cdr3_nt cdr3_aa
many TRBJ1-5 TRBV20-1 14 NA TGCAGTGCTATCAGGGGAGGAGGCAATCAGCCCCAGCATTTT CSAIRGGGNQPQHF
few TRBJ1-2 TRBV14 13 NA TGTGCCAGCAGCCAAGCGAGGTCCTATGGCTACACCTTC CASSQARSYGYTF
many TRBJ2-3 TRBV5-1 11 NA TGCGCCAGCAGCTCGGCGGATACGCAGTATTTT CASSSADTQYF
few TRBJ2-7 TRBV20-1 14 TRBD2 TGCAGTGCTAGCCCGGGACTAGCGAAAGGCGAGCAGTACTTC CSASPGLAKGEQYF
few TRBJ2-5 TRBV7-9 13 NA TGTGCCAGCAAGATCGGGTCGGTGGAGACCCAGTACTTC CASKIGSVETQYF
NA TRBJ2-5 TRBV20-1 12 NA TGCAGTGTAAAGGCCCCTGGGGAGACCCAGTACTTC CSVKAPGETQYF
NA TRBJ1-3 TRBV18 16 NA TGTGCCAGCTCACCACCCTCCGGGGACTCTGGAAACACCATATATTTT CASSPPSGDSGNTIYF
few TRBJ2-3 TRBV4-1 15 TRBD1 TGCGCCAGCAGCCAAGGGGACAGGGATGCGGATACGCAGTATTTT CASSQGDRDADTQYF
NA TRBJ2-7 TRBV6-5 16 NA TGTGCCAGCAGTTCGGGCTCAGGGCTCCGCGCTACGGAGCAGTACTTC CASSSGSGLRATEQYF
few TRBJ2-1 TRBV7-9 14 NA TGTGCCAGCAGCTTAGTTGGGGGGCACAATGAGCAGTTCTTC CASSLVGGHNEQFF
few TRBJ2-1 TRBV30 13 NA TGTGCCTGGAGTTCTAACTCCTACAATGAGCAGTTCTTC CAWSSNSYNEQFF
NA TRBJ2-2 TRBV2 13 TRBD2 TGTGCCAGCGGACGGGACTACGCCGGGGAGCTGTTTTTT CASGRDYAGELFF
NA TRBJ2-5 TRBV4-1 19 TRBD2 TGCGCCAGCAGCCACCCGGGACTAGCGGGAGGGCCAGGTAAAGAGACCCAGTACTTC CASSHPGLAGGPGKETQYF
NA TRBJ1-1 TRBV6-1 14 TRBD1 TGTGCCAGCAGAACAGGGGCGGGGGACACTGAAGCTTTCTTT CASRTGAGDTEAFF